This T cell receptor beta chain appears in the sequencing data of a study of blood T cells in healthy people across ages. On the study more broadly: In model experiments, template switching was able to capture about one barcoded beta molecule for every two T cells that were present. Study results and caveats: As naive T cell percentage varied, TCR beta diversity correlated strongly with it.

CDR1 and CDR2 from the germline V gene are ENHRY and SYGVKD. The CDR3 sequence is 15 residues long. A second PCR of 7 to 11 cycles used a sample-barcoded 5' primer and a J-beta primer mix. A template-switch adaptor containing 12 random nucleotides labeled each cDNA molecule. MiXCR, run by TCRdb on the 5' RACE reads, gives a single entry per CDR3 protein. Here the sample spans 550,000 to 750,000 distinct CDR3 sequences, roughly 20% being singletons. As concerns this clonotype: Antigen specificity is unknown.

Each sample yielded at least 6 million isolated PBMCs. The sequence derives from a man between 70 and 80 years old in good health. Sequenced material: blood. The gene calls are TRBV10-3 and TRBJ2-7; TRBD2 agrees at 14 bases. The DNA matches TRBJ2-5 better at its end, which makes the J call doubtful. The CDR3 nucleotides are TGTGCCATCAGTCAGGGACTAGCGGGAGTAGAGACCCAGTACTTC. It specifies CAISQGLAGVETQYF.